This is a list of T cell receptor beta chains from one sample in a study of T cells in tuberculosis. The repertoire was sequenced with immunoSEQ multiplex PCR; TCRdb's copy has only in-frame clones and lacks some. The sample records approximately 29,000 clones, around 91% being singletons. Material: PBMCs. These receptors were taken from a donor aged 5-35 years with latent tuberculosis or without tuberculosis infection. Both conserved end residues are part of each CDR3. The D gene is left open where the match is weak. Size tells how often a clone was seen (once, few, many) or the class of an expanded clone, and some rows leave it out.

CDR3 DNA: TGCGCCAGCAGCTCAATAGGGGATGAGCAGTTCTTC; CDR3 protein: CASSSIGDEQFF; J gene: TRBJ2-1; D gene: -; V gene: TRBV5-1; clone size: -; CDR3 length: 12
CDR3 DNA: TGTGCCAGCAAAGGAGGGGGCCAAGCTTCTAATGAAAAACTGTTTTTT; CDR3 protein: CASKGGGQASNEKLFF; J gene: TRBJ1-4; D gene: TRBD1; V gene: TRBV2; clone size: -; CDR3 length: 16
CDR3 DNA: TGTGCCAGCAGTTTACCGTCTCACAGGGAAGATGGCTACACCTTC; CDR3 protein: CASSLPSHREDGYTF; J gene: TRBJ1-2; D gene: -; V gene: TRBV28; clone size: -; CDR3 length: 15
CDR3 DNA: TGTGCCAGCAGTCGACAGGGTCTCTACGAGCAGTACTTC; CDR3 protein: CASSRQGLYEQYF; J gene: TRBJ2-7; D gene: TRBD1; V gene: TRBV7-9; clone size: -; CDR3 length: 13
CDR3 DNA: TGTGCCAGCACATTAGCGGGGGGGGGTGAGCAGTTCTTC; CDR3 protein: CASTLAGGGEQFF; J gene: TRBJ2-1; D gene: TRBD2; V gene: TRBV6-6; clone size: -; CDR3 length: 13
CDR3 DNA: TGTGCCAGCAGCTTAGGAGACAGGGTCGGTTTCTTT; CDR3 protein: CASSLGDRVGFF; J gene: TRBJ1-1; D gene: TRBD1; V gene: TRBV7-9; clone size: -; CDR3 length: 12
CDR3 DNA: TGCAGCGTCCGTGGACAGGGCGGGAGAAACACCATATATTTT; CDR3 protein: CSVRGQGGRNTIYF; J gene: TRBJ1-3; D gene: TRBD1; V gene: TRBV29-1; clone size: -; CDR3 length: 14
CDR3 DNA: TGTGCCACCAACCGAGTGTACCAAGAGACCCAGTACTTC; CDR3 protein: CATNRVYQETQYF; J gene: TRBJ2-5; D gene: -; V gene: TRBV15; clone size: once; CDR3 length: 13
CDR3 DNA: TGTGCCAGTAGTATAACTGTAAGCTCCTATAATTCACCCCTCCACTTT; CDR3 protein: CASSITVSSYNSPLHF; J gene: TRBJ1-6; D gene: -; V gene: TRBV19; clone size: -; CDR3 length: 16
CDR3 DNA: TGTGCCAGCAGCTTAGTCGGGACTAGCGGGAGCACAGATACGCAGTATTTT; CDR3 protein: CASSLVGTSGSTDTQYF; J gene: TRBJ2-3; D gene: TRBD2; V gene: TRBV7-2; clone size: -; CDR3 length: 17
CDR3 DNA: TGTGCCAGCAGCTCACAGGGGGCTGCCGGGGAGCTGTTTTTT; CDR3 protein: CASSSQGAAGELFF; J gene: TRBJ2-2; D gene: TRBD1; V gene: TRBV5-4; clone size: few; CDR3 length: 14
CDR3 DNA: TGTGCCAGCAGCGTAGGGCTCACAGATACGCAGTATTTT; CDR3 protein: CASSVGLTDTQYF; J gene: TRBJ2-3; D gene: -; V gene: TRBV9; clone size: -; CDR3 length: 13
CDR3 DNA: TGTGCCGCCGCACAGGGCGATCCCCTCCACTTT; CDR3 protein: CAAAQGDPLHF; J gene: TRBJ1-6; D gene: -; V gene: TRBV6-1; clone size: -; CDR3 length: 11
CDR3 DNA: TGCGCCAGCAGTGACTCCAGTATGAACACTGAAGCTTTCTTT; CDR3 protein: CASSDSSMNTEAFF; J gene: TRBJ1-1; D gene: -; V gene: TRBV10-1; clone size: -; CDR3 length: 14
CDR3 DNA: TGTGCCAGCAGCCAGGACAGGGGGCTAAGTGAAGCTTTCTTT; CDR3 protein: CASSQDRGLSEAFF; J gene: TRBJ1-1; D gene: TRBD1; V gene: TRBV11-2; clone size: -; CDR3 length: 14
CDR3 DNA: TGCGCCAGCAGCGGGCAGGGGGGCTCCTACGAGCAGTACTTC; CDR3 protein: CASSGQGGSYEQYF; J gene: TRBJ2-7; D gene: -; V gene: TRBV5-1; clone size: -; CDR3 length: 14
CDR3 DNA: TGTGCCAGCAGTTACACAGGGGCTGGGCAGCCCCAGCATTTT; CDR3 protein: CASSYTGAGQPQHF; J gene: TRBJ1-5; D gene: TRBD1; V gene: TRBV27; clone size: -; CDR3 length: 14
CDR3 DNA: TGTGCCAGCAGTGAACACGCGACGGGGGAGACCCAGTACTTC; CDR3 protein: CASSEHATGETQYF; J gene: TRBJ2-5; D gene: -; V gene: TRBV25-1; clone size: -; CDR3 length: 14
CDR3 DNA: TGTGCCAGCAGCCAAGATAGTGTGCGGTACTACGAGCAGTACTTC; CDR3 protein: CASSQDSVRYYEQYF; J gene: TRBJ2-7; D gene: -; V gene: TRBV14; clone size: once; CDR3 length: 15
CDR3 DNA: TGTGCCAGCAGCGCCACAGGGGTACAAGGATCACCCCTCCACTTT; CDR3 protein: CASSATGVQGSPLHF; J gene: TRBJ1-6; D gene: TRBD1; V gene: TRBV9; clone size: -; CDR3 length: 15
CDR3 DNA: TGTGCCACCAGCAGAGTTGGAGGCGAGCAGTACTTC; CDR3 protein: CATSRVGGEQYF; J gene: TRBJ2-7; D gene: -; V gene: TRBV15; clone size: -; CDR3 length: 12